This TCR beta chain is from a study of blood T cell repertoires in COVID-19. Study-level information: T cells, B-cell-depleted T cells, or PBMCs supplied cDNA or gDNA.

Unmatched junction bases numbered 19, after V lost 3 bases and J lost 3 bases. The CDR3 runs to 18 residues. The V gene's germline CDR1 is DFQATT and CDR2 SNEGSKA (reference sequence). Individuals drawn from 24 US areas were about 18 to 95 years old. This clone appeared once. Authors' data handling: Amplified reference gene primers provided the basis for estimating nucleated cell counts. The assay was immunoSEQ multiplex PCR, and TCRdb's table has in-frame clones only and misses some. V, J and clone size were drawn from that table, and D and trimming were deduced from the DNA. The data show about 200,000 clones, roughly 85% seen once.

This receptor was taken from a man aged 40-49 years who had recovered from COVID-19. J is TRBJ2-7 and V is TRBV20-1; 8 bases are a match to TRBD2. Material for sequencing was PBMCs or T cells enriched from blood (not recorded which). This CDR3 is CSASTRSTTGLGNYEQYF. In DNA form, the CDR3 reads TGCAGTGCTAGTACACGGTCCACCACGGGACTAGGGAACTACGAGCAGTACTTC.